This TCR beta chain stems from a study of OX40 agonist ivuxolimab in advanced cancers. Study-level background: The drug used for patients, ivuxolimab, was an agonistic anti-OX40 (CD134) antibody. Two cutaneous melanoma patients and one hepatocellular carcinoma patient, three in all, had partial responses. Melanoma, hepatocellular carcinoma, head and neck or renal cell cancer occurred in dose-escalation patients. Points from the study as a whole: The investigators did not determine what antigen specificity the expanded peripheral T cells had.

The repertoire was sequenced with immunoSEQ multiplex PCR; TCRdb's copy has only in-frame clones and lacks some. The sample lists under 65,000 clones, roughly 92% seen once, with 18% in the top ten. CDR1 and CDR2 from the germline V gene are SNHLY and FYNNEI. The length of the CDR3 is 15 residues. V was clipped by 6 bases and J by 8 bases; unmatched bases: 14. In regard to this clone: The target antigen is unknown.

The clonotype originates from an adult with an advanced solid tumor such as melanoma, head and neck, liver or kidney cancer. This rearrangement joins TRBV2 to TRBJ1-1, with TRBD1 matching over 8 bases. Sequencing was performed on CD4+ or CD8+ T cells sorted from blood, taken in a trial of the OX40 agonist ivuxolimab. The CDR3 DNA reads TGTGCCAGCAGGGGATCGGTGACAGGGGTTTCGGAAGCTTTCTTT. It specifies CASRGSVTGVSEAFF.